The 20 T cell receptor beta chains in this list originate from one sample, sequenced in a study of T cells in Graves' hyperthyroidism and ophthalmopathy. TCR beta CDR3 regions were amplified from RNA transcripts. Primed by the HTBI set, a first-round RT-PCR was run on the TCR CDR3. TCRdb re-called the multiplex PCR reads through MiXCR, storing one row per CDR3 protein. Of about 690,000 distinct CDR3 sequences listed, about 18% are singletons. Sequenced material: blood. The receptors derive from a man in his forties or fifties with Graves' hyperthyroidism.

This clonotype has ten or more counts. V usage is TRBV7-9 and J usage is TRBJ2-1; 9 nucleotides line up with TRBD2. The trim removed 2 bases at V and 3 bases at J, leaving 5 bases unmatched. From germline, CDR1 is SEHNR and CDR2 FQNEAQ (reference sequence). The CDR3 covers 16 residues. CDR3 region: CASSLRRLADYNEQFF. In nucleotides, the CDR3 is TGTGCCAGCAGCTTACGTCGACTAGCGGACTACAATGAGCAGTTCTTC.

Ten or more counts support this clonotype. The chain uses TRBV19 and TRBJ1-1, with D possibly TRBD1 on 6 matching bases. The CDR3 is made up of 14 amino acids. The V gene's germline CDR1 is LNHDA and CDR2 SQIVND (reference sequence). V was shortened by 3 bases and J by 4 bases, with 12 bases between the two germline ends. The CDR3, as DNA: TGTGCCAGTAGTATCCTCGGGACAACCACTGAAGCTTTCTTT. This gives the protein CASSILGTTTEAFF.

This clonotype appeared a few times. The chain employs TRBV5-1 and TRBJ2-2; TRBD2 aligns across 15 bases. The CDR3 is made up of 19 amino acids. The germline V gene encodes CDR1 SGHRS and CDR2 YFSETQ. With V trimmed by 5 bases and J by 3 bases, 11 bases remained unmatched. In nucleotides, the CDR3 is TGCGCCAGCAGACCACCGCCGGGACTAGCGGGAGGATACACCGGGGAGCTGTTTTTT. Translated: CASRPPPGLAGGYTGELFF.

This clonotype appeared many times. The chain's CDR3 is CASSLQGGAYNEQFF. In nucleotides, the CDR3 is TGTGCCAGCAGTCTTCAGGGAGGCGCCTACAATGAGCAGTTCTTC. J is TRBJ2-1 and V is TRBV2; D perhaps matches TRBD2 (6 bases). The CDR3 covers 15 residues. Germline V lookup: CDR1 SNHLY, CDR2 FYNNEI. V was pared by 5 bases and J by 2 bases, with 13 bases between. The complete variable domain, with remaining parts taken from reference TRBV2 and TRBJ2-1, reads EPEVTQTPSHQVTQMGQEVILRCVPISNHLYFYWYRQILGQKVEFLVSFYNNEISEKSEIFDDQFSVERPDGSNFTLKIRSTKLEDSAMYFCASSLQGGAYNEQFFGPGTRLTVL.

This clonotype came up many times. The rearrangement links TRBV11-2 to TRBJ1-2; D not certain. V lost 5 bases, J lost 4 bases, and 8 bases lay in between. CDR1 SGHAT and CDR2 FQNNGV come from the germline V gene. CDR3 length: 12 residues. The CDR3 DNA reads TGTGCCAGCAGCCTTCTTTCCTATGGCTACACCTTC. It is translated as CASSLLSYGYTF.

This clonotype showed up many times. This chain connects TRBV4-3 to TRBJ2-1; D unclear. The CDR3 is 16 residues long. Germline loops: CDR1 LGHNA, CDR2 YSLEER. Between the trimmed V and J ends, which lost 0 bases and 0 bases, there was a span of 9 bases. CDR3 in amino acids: CASSQDLAISYNEQFF. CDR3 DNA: TGCGCCAGCAGCCAAGATCTGGCTATCTCCTACAATGAGCAGTTCTTC.

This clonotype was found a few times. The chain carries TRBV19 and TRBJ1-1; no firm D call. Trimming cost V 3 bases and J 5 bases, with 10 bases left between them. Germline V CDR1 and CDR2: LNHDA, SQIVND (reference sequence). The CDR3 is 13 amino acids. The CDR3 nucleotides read TGTGCCAGTAGTATCTCAGTTACGACTGAAGCTTTCTTT. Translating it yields CASSISVTTEAFF.

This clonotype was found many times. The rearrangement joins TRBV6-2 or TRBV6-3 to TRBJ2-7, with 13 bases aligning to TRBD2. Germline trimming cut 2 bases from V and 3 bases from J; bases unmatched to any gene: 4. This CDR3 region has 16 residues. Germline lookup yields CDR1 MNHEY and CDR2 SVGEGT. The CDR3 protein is CASSYGTSGESYEQYF. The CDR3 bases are TGTGCCAGCAGTTACGGGACTAGCGGGGAAAGCTACGAGCAGTACTTC.

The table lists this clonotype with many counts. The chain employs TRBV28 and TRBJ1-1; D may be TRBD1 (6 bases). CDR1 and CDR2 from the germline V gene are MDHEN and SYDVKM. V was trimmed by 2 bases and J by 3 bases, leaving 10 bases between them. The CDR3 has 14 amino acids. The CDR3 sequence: CASSLGRTDTEAFF. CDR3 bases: TGTGCCAGCAGTTTAGGCCGGACAGACACTGAAGCTTTCTTT.

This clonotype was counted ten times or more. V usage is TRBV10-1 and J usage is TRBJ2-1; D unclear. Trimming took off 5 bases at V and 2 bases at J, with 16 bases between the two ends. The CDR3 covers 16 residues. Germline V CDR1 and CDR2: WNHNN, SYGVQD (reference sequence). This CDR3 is CASSPIQGLTYNEQFF. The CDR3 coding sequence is TGCGCCAGCAGTCCCATCCAAGGTCTAACCTACAATGAGCAGTTCTTC.

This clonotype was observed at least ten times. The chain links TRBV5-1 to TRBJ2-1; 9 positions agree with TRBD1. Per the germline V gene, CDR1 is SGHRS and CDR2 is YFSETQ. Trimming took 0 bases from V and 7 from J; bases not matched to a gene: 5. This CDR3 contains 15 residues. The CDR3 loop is CASSLDGTGKNEQFF. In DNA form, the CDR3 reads TGCGCCAGCAGCTTGGATGGGACAGGGAAAAATGAGCAGTTCTTC.

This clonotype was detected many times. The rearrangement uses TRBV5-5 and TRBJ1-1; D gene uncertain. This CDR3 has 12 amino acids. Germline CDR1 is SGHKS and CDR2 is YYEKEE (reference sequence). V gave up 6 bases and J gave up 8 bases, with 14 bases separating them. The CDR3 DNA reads TGTGCCAGCACCCCCCGCGACCTCGAAGCTTTCTTT. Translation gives CASTPRDLEAFF.

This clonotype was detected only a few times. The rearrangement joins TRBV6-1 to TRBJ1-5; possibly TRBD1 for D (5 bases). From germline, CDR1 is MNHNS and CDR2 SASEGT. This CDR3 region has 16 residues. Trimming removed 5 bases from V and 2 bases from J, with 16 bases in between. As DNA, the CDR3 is TGTGCCAGCAGTTATATATGGGGGATGGGCAATCAGCCCCAGCATTTT. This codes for CASSYIWGMGNQPQHF.

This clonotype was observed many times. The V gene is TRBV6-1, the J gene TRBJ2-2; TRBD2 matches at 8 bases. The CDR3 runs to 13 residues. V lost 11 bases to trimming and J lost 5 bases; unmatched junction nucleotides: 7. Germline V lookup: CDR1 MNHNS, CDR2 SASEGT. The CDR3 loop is CAGREGLTGELFF. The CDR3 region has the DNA TGTGCCGGCCGGGAGGGCCTAACCGGGGAGCTGTTTTTT.

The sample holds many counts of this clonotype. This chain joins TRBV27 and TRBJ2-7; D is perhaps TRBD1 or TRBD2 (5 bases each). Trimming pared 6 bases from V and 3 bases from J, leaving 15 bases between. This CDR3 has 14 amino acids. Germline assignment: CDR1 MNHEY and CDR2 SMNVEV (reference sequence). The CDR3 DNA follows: TGTGCCAGCAGCCCCCGGGGCGCTTACTACGAGCAGTACTTC. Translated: CASSPRGAYYEQYF.

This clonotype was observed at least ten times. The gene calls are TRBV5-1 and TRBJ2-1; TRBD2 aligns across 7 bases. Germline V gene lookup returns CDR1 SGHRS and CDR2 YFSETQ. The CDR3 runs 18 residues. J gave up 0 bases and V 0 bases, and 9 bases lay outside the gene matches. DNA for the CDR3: TGCGCCAGCAGCTTGGGGTGGGAGGGACTCAGCTCCTACAATGAGCAGTTCTTC. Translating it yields CASSLGWEGLSSYNEQFF.

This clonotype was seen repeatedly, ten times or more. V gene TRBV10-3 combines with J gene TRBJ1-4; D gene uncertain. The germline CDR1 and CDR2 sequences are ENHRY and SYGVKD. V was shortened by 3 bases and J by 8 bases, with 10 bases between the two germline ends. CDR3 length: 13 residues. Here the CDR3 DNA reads TGTGCCATCAGTGACCTCTTCCCCGAAAAACTGTTTTTT. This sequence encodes CAISDLFPEKLFF.

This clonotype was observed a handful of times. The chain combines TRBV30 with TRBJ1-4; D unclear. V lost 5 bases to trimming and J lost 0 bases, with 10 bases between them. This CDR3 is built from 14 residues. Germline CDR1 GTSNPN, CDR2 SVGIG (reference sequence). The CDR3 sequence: CAWARSATNEKLFF. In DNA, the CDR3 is TGTGCCTGGGCAAGGAGTGCAACTAATGAAAAACTGTTTTTT.

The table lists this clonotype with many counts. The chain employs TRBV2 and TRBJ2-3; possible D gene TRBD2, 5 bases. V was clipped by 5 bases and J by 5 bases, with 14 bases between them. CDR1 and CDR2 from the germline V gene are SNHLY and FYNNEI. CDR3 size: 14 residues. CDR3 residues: CASSPYGRGDTQYF. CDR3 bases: TGTGCCAGCAGTCCCTATGGGAGAGGAGATACGCAGTATTTT.

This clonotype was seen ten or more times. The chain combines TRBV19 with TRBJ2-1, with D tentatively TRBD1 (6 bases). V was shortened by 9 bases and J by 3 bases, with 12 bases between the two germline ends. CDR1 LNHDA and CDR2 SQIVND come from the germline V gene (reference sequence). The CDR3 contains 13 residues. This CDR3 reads CASQGQYYNEQFF. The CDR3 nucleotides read TGTGCCAGCCAAGGACAGTACTACAATGAGCAGTTCTTC.